These 29 T cell receptor beta chains were all obtained from the same sample, sequenced in a study of OX40 agonist ivuxolimab in advanced cancers. Sequencing used immunoSEQ multiplex PCR; TCRdb keeps in-frame clones, though not all of them. Counted here are 60,000 to 75,000 clones, more than 75% occurring once; the ten biggest clones make up 6% to 7.5%. Material: CD4+ or CD8+ T cells sorted from blood, obtained in a trial of the OX40 agonist ivuxolimab. The receptors were gathered from an adult with an advanced solid tumor such as melanoma, head and neck, liver or kidney cancer.

CDR3 amino acids: CAWNRGSSYNEQFF. DNA for the CDR3: TGTGCCTGGAACAGGGGAAGCTCCTACAATGAGCAGTTCTTC. The genes are TRBV30 and TRBJ2-1; TRBD1 matches 7 bases. Per germline, CDR1 GTSNPN and CDR2 SVGIG (reference sequence). CDR3 length equals 14 residues. Losses at the gene ends were 4 bases for V and 0 bases for J; bases not matched to a gene: 3.

The chain combines TRBV27 with TRBJ2-5; 8 bases align to TRBD2. The CDR3 covers 14 residues. The V segment lost 2 bases and the J segment 9 bases; nucleotides outside the gene matches: 8. From germline, CDR1 is MNHEY and CDR2 SMNVEV (reference sequence). CDR3 coding DNA: TGTGCCAGCAGTTTACGGGGCGGGGGGTTGGCCCAGTACTTC. Its translation is CASSLRGGGLAQYF.

The rearrangement joins TRBV7-3 to TRBJ2-1; TRBD2 agrees at 9 bases. The CDR3 spans 15 residues. V dropped 1 base and J dropped 2; count of bases not matched to a gene: 0. Germline V gene sequence: CDR1 SGHTA, CDR2 FQGTGA. CDR3 loop: CASSLSGRAYNEQFF. The CDR3 nucleotides read TGTGCCAGCAGCTTAAGCGGGAGGGCCTACAATGAGCAGTTCTTC.

As DNA, the CDR3 is TGTGCCAGCAGTGCACTACGGGACGGCCCATATGGCTACACCTTC. Translating it yields CASSALRDGPYGYTF. The chain recombines TRBV6-1 with TRBJ1-2, with D possibly being TRBD1 (5 bases). V gave up 4 bases and J gave up 5 bases, with 17 bases separating them. CDR3 size: 15 residues. CDR1 and CDR2 (germline): MNHNS, SASEGT.

The chain links TRBV7-9 to TRBJ2-7; D ambiguous. V lost 1 base to trimming and J lost 1 base, with 11 bases between them. The CDR3 is 15 amino acids. Germline V gene data show CDR1 as SEHNR and CDR2 as FQNEAQ (reference sequence). The CDR3 DNA follows: TGTGCCAGCAGCTTAGGGCTCCCTGAGTCCTACGAGCAGTACTTC. This translates into CASSLGLPESYEQYF.

This clone has only one observation. The chain carries TRBV6-5 and TRBJ2-2; D gene unclear. CDR1 and CDR2 from the germline V gene are MNHEY and SVGAGI. Trimming removed 2 bases at V and 6 bases at J, with 16 bases between. The CDR3 consists of 16 residues. CDR3 nucleotide sequence: TGTGCCAGCAGTTACGATTGGACCGTAGGGTCCGGGGAGCTGTTTTTT. Translating it yields CASSYDWTVGSGELFF.

The V and J genes are TRBV29-1 and TRBJ2-7, with 10 nucleotides matching TRBD2. Germline lookup yields CDR1 SQVTM and CDR2 ANQGSEA. The CDR3 runs 13 residues. J lost 4 bases, V lost 2 bases, and 2 bases had no gene match. The DNA of the CDR3 is TGCAGCGTTGAACTAGCGGGAGAATACGAGCAGTACTTC. It specifies CSVELAGEYEQYF.

This sequence joins TRBV7-2 and TRBJ2-7, with 9 bases that match TRBD2. Germline CDR1 is SGHTA and CDR2 is FQGNSA. V gave up 2 bases and J gave up 5 bases; unmatched junction bases: 4. The CDR3 is made up of 14 amino acids. CDR3 protein: CASSLTGTSHEQYF. The CDR3 nucleotides are TGTGCCAGCAGCTTAACCGGGACTAGCCACGAGCAGTACTTC.

This clone was recorded a few times. This chain uses TRBV6-5 with TRBJ2-7; possibly TRBD1 for D (6 bases). This CDR3 comprises 14 residues. The germline CDR1 and CDR2 sequences are MNHEY and SVGAGI. V lost 5 bases and J lost 2, with 13 bases in between. The DNA for the CDR3 is TGTGCCAGCAGTACCCTGACAGGAACCTACGAGCAGTACTTC. This sequence encodes CASSTLTGTYEQYF.

The gene calls are TRBV19 and TRBJ2-3; 8 bases align to TRBD1. CDR1 is LNHDA, CDR2 SQIVND, per germline (reference sequence). This CDR3 comprises 16 residues. V trimming: 5 bases; J trimming: 0 bases; junction bases outside the gene matches: 7. The CDR3 region is CASSPTGGPSTDTQYF. CDR3 in DNA: TGTGCCAGTAGTCCTACAGGGGGACCGAGCACAGATACGCAGTATTTT.

J is TRBJ2-2 and V is TRBV7-9; 8 bases match TRBD1. Germline CDR1 and CDR2: SEHNR and FQNEAQ (reference sequence). V gave up 6 bases and J gave up 5 bases; unmatched junction bases: 5. This CDR3 has 14 amino acids. CDR3 DNA: TGTGCCAGCAGTCTGACAGGGGAGACCGGGGAGCTGTTTTTT. Translated, it gives CASSLTGETGELFF.

There are a few counts of this clone. The chain has TRBV10-2 and TRBJ2-5, with 10 bases that match TRBD1. J lost 3 bases, V lost 6 bases, and 4 bases had no gene match. Germline-derived CDR1 and CDR2 are WSHSY and SAAADI. The CDR3 covers 14 residues. CDR3 loop: CASSETGGEETQYF. DNA of the CDR3: TGCGCCAGCAGCGAGACAGGGGGCGAAGAGACCCAGTACTTC.

This rearrangement joins TRBV6-6 to TRBJ1-5, with D maybe TRBD1 (5 bases). This CDR3 region has 13 residues. The germline CDR1 and CDR2 sequences are MNHNY and SVGAGI (reference sequence). Trimming left V 10 bases short and J 1 base short, with 11 bases between. The CDR3 sequence is CATFRGSNQPQHF. CDR3 nucleotides: TGTGCCACCTTTCGGGGGAGCAATCAGCCCCAGCATTTT.

This clone was recorded a few times. In nucleotides, the CDR3 is TGCAGCGTGACGGGACGGAACTCCTACGAGCAGTACTTC. This codes for CSVTGRNSYEQYF. The rearrangement joins TRBV29-1 to TRBJ2-7; tentatively, D is TRBD1 or TRBD2 (5 bases each). V was cut by 6 bases and J by 0 bases, with 12 bases left in between. The germline CDR1 and CDR2 sequences are SQVTM and ANQGSEA. CDR3 length: 13 amino acids.

The chain carries TRBV5-1 and TRBJ2-5; 7 nucleotides line up with TRBD1. Unmatched junction bases numbered 7, after V lost 6 bases and J lost 5 bases. Per germline, CDR1 SGHRS and CDR2 YFSETQ. This CDR3 comprises 13 residues. In DNA form, the CDR3 reads TGCGCCAGCACCGCGACAGGGTGGGAGACCCAGTACTTC. It yields the protein CASTATGWETQYF.

The V gene is TRBV28, the J gene TRBJ1-5; 10 bases are a match to TRBD1. Losses at the gene ends were 4 bases for V and 6 bases for J; bases not matched to a gene: 9. The V gene's germline CDR1 is MDHEN and CDR2 SYDVKM. This CDR3 contains 16 residues. For the CDR3, the DNA is TGTGCCAGCAGTTCTTCTTCGACAGGGGGCGGTCAGCCCCAGCATTTT. Its protein is CASSSSSTGGGQPQHF.

The chain joins TRBV6-5 to TRBJ1-1, with D unresolved. The CDR3 length is 15 residues. Germline CDR1 MNHEY, CDR2 SVGAGI. Trimming took 6 bases from V and 1 from J, leaving 15 bases between them. CDR3 nucleotide sequence: TGTGCCAGCAGACCCACATTTTCGGGGAACACTGAAGCTTTCTTT. It encodes CASRPTFSGNTEAFF.

The rearrangement joins TRBV11-3 to TRBJ1-2; maybe TRBD1 (6 bases). The germline gives CDR1 SGHNT, CDR2 YENEEA. The CDR3 contains 14 residues. Trimming took off 4 bases at V and 4 bases at J, with 13 bases between the two ends. The CDR3 coding sequence is TGTGCCAGCAGCTCCGGACAGACTGCCTATGGCTACACCTTC. Its translation: CASSSGQTAYGYTF.

The chain carries TRBV13 and TRBJ1-1; D perhaps matches TRBD1 (5 bases). V lost 2 bases to trimming and J lost 3 bases, with 16 bases between them. The CDR3 extends over 16 amino acids. Per germline, CDR1 PRHDT and CDR2 FYEKMQ (reference sequence). CDR3: CASSLLGGKGYTEAFF. For the CDR3, the DNA is TGTGCCAGCAGCTTATTGGGGGGGAAGGGTTACACTGAAGCTTTCTTT. The full variable domain, its missing parts supplied by reference TRBV13 and TRBJ1-1, is AAGVIQSPRHLIKEKRETATLKCYPIPRHDTVYWYQQGPGQDPQFLISFYEKMQSDKGSIPDRFSAQQFSDYHSELNMSSLELGDSALYFCASSLLGGKGYTEAFFGQGTRLTVV.

The chain employs TRBV11-3 and TRBJ1-1, with D uncertain. V was clipped by 0 bases and J by 5 bases, with 7 bases between them. CDR1 and CDR2 (germline): SGHNT, YENEEA. The CDR3 runs to 13 residues. CDR3 loop: CASSLEGWTEAFF. The CDR3 DNA reads TGTGCCAGCAGCTTAGAGGGATGGACTGAAGCTTTCTTT.

The gene calls are TRBV5-6 and TRBJ2-1, with TRBD1 matching over 8 bases. V gave up 3 bases and J gave up 1 base; unmatched junction bases: 3. The germline CDR1 and CDR2 sequences are SGHDT and YYEEEE. The CDR3 sequence is 15 residues long. The CDR3 region is CASSSTGESYNEQFF. The CDR3 DNA follows: TGTGCCAGCAGCTCGACAGGGGAGTCCTACAATGAGCAGTTCTTC.

The chain employs TRBV5-6 and TRBJ1-4; D not certain. Deletions cut 4 bases from V and 2 bases from J, with 12 bases between. Germline lookup yields CDR1 SGHDT and CDR2 YYEEEE. This CDR3 spans 15 amino acids. The DNA of the CDR3 is TGTGCCAGCAGCCTCAGAGGGCTCACTAATGAAAAACTGTTTTTT. Amino acids: CASSLRGLTNEKLFF.

This chain connects TRBV7-9 to TRBJ2-7; TRBD2 matches 8 bases. The CDR3 has 15 amino acids. Germline V CDR1 and CDR2: SEHNR, FQNEAQ (reference sequence). Trimming took 5 bases from V and 2 from J; bases not matched to a gene: 8. The CDR3 is CASSPLAGPTYEQYF. The CDR3 region has the DNA TGTGCCAGCAGCCCTCTAGCGGGTCCGACCTACGAGCAGTACTTC.

Only one count was recorded for this clone. The chain couples TRBV20-1 to TRBJ2-1; 8 positions match TRBD2. J gave up 15 bases and V 1 base, and 5 bases lay outside the gene matches. Germline-derived CDR1 and CDR2 are DFQATT and SNEGSKA (reference sequence). This CDR3 is built from 11 residues. CDR3 sequence (DNA): TGCAGTGCTAGAGCCGGGACTAGTGGGTTCTTC. This sequence encodes CSARAGTSGFF.

The chain has TRBV4-1 and TRBJ1-2, with 7 bases matching TRBD1. The CDR3 runs 14 residues. Looked up from germline, CDR1 is MGHRA and CDR2 is YSYEKL. The ends lost 4 bases at V and 3 bases at J; junction bases unmatched: 5. CDR3 amino acids: CASSLTGTDYGYTF. As DNA, the CDR3 is TGCGCCAGCAGCCTTACCGGGACAGACTATGGCTACACCTTC.

The chain combines TRBV10-3 with TRBJ1-2, with TRBD1 as a possible D gene (5 bases). The CDR3 has 15 amino acids. Trimming pared 2 bases from V and 2 bases from J, leaving 12 bases between. CDR1 ENHRY and CDR2 SYGVKD come from the germline V gene. The CDR3 coding sequence is TGTGCCATCAGTGAGGTTAGGGGAGGCAACTATGGCTACACCTTC. Translating it yields CAISEVRGGNYGYTF.

The rearrangement uses TRBV7-2 and TRBJ1-1, with D hard to call. The CDR3 sequence is 15 residues long. V lost 5 bases to trimming and J lost 1 base, with 14 bases between them. Germline V gene lookup returns CDR1 SGHTA and CDR2 FQGNSA. DNA of the CDR3: TGTGCCAGCAGCCGAGAGATGACGGAGAACACTGAAGCTTTCTTT. Translated, it gives CASSREMTENTEAFF.

The chain carries TRBV9 and TRBJ2-5, with 7 bases that match TRBD1. The J call may be mistaken, given a closer DNA end match to TRBJ2-7. The length of the CDR3 is 14 residues. CDR1 and CDR2 (germline): SGDLS, YYNGEE. CDR3 region: CASSPGGRSYEQYF. The CDR3 nucleotides are TGTGCCAGCAGCCCAGGGGGTAGATCCTACGAGCAGTACTTC.

The V and J genes are TRBV13 and TRBJ2-1, with TRBD2 matching 10 bases. Germline lookup yields CDR1 PRHDT and CDR2 FYEKMQ (reference sequence). Losses at the gene ends were 5 bases for V and 3 bases for J; bases not matched to a gene: 4. This CDR3 spans 15 amino acids. The CDR3, as DNA: TGTGCCAGCAGCCAAGCGGGAGGGCTCTACAATGAGCAGTTCTTC. Amino acid sequence: CASSQAGGLYNEQFF.